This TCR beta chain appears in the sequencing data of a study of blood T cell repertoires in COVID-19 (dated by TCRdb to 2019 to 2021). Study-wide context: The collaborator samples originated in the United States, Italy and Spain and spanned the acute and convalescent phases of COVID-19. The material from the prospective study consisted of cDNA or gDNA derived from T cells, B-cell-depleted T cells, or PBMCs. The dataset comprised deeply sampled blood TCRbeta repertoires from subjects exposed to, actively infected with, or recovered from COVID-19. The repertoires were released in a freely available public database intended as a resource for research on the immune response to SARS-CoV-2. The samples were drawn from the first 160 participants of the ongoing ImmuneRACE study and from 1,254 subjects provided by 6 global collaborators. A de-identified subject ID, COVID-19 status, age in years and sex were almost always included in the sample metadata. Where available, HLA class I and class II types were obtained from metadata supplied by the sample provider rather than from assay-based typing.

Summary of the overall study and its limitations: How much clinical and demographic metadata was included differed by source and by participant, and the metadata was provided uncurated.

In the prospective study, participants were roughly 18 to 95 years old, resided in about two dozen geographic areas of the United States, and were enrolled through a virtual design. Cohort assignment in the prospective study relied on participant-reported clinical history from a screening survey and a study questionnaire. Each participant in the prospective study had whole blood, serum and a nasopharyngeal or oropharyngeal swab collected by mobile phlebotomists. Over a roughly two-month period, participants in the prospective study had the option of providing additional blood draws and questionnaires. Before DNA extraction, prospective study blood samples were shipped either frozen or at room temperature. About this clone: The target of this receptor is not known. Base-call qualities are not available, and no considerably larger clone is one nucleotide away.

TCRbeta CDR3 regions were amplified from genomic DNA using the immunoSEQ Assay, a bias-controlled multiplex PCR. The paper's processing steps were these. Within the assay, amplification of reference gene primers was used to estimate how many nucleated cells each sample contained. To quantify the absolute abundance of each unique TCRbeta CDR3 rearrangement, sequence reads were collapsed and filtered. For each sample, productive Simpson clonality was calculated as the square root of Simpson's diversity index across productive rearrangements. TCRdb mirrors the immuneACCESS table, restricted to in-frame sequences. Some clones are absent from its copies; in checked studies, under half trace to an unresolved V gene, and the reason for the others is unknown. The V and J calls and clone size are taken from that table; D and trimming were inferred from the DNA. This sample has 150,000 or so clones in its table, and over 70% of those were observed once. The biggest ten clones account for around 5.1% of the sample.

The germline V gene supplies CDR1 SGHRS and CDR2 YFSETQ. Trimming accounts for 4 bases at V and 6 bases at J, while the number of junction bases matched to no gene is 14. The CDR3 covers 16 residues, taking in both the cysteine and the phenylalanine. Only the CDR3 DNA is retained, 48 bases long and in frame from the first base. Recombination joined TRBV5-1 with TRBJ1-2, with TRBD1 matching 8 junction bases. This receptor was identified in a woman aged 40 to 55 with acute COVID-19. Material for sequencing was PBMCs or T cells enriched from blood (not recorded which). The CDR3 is CASSTTPGQGGNGYTF. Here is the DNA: TGCGCCAGCAGCACCACCCCCGGACAGGGAGGCAATGGCTACACCTTC.